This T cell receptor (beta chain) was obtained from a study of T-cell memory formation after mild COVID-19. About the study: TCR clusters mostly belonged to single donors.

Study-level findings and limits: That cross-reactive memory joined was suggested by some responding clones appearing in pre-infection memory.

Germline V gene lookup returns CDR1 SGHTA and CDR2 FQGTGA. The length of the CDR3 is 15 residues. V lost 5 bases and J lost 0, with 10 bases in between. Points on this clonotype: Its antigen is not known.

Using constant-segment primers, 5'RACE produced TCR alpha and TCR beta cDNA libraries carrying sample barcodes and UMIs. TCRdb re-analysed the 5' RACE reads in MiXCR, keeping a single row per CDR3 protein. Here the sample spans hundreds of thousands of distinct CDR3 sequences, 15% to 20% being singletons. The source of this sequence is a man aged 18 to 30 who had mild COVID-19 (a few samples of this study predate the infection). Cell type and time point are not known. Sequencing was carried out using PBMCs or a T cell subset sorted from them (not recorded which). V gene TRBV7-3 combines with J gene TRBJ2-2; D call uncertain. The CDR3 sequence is CASSPDPANTGELFF. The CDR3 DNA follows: TGTGCCAGCAGCCCCGACCCCGCGAACACCGGGGAGCTGTTTTTT.